These T cell receptor beta chains were read from a single sample in a study of Ad26.COV2.S vaccination and SARS-CoV-2 variants. Clones were sequenced by immunoSEQ multiplex PCR, and TCRdb holds only the in-frame ones, with some missing. There are about 400,000 clones in the sample; approximately 89% occur only once, and 1.9% lies in the top ten. Source: peripheral blood, taken in a trial of Ad26.COV2.S vaccine versus placebo. These receptors were taken from a person between 18 and 60 years old who received the Ad26.COV2.S COVID-19 vaccine or a placebo. The CDR3 runs from the conserved cysteine through the conserved F or W. Each record gives: D gene, V gene, J gene, clone size, CDR3 protein, CDR3 DNA. D genes are given only for firm matches. Expanded clones are given a class, and other clones once, few, many or no size at all.

TRBD1	TRBV5-4	TRBJ1-4	.	CASSLAGTGMSEKLFF	TGTGCCAGCAGCTTGGCGGGGACAGGGATGAGTGAAAAACTGTTTTTT
TRBD1	TRBV5-5	TRBJ2-7	.	CASSAGQGPYYEQYF	TGTGCCAGCAGCGCGGGACAGGGGCCTTACTACGAGCAGTACTTC
.	TRBV18	TRBJ1-6	.	CASSPNREGSPLHF	TGTGCCAGCTCACCAAACAGGGAGGGCTCACCCCTCCACTTT
.	TRBV7-3	TRBJ2-5	.	CASSLTRGETQYF	TGTGCCAGCAGCTTAACTAGGGGGGAGACCCAGTACTTC
.	TRBV5-6	TRBJ2-7	.	CASSSWTANYEQYF	TGTGCCAGCAGCAGTTGGACGGCTAATTACGAGCAGTACTTC
.	TRBV18	TRBJ1-3	.	CASSVTTGTSGNTIYF	TGTGCCAGCTCAGTTACTACGGGGACCTCTGGAAACACCATATATTTT
.	TRBV5-4	TRBJ2-5	.	CASSLVGGIVETQYF	TGTGCCAGCAGCTTGGTAGGGGGGATTGTGGAGACCCAGTACTTC
TRBD1	TRBV29-1	TRBJ2-7	.	CSVTGGWNEQYF	TGCAGCGTCACAGGGGGCTGGAACGAGCAGTACTTC
.	TRBV6-5	TRBJ2-7	.	CASSYKAGYEQYF	TGTGCCAGCAGTTACAAAGCGGGCTACGAGCAGTACTTC
.	TRBV7-6	TRBJ1-2	.	CASSPGVAVGYGYTF	TGTGCCAGCAGCCCCGGGGTGGCGGTCGGCTATGGCTACACCTTC
TRBD2	TRBV3-1/TRBV3-2	TRBJ2-1	.	CASSQDVGLAGHNEQFF	TGTGCCAGCAGCCAAGATGTGGGGCTAGCGGGCCACAATGAGCAGTTCTTC
TRBD1	TRBV9	TRBJ2-7	.	CASSVEGAWAAEQYF	TGTGCCAGCAGCGTAGAGGGGGCCTGGGCCGCCGAGCAGTACTTC
.	TRBV12-3/TRBV12-4	TRBJ1-6	.	CASSLGGAPLHF	TGTGCCAGCAGTTTAGGGGGCGCACCCCTCCACTTT
TRBD1	TRBV5-6	TRBJ2-7	.	CASSISGDRGLEQYF	TGTGCCAGCAGCATTTCGGGGGACAGGGGGTTAGAGCAGTACTTC
.	TRBV20-1	TRBJ2-1	.	CSARGPNEQFF	TGCAGTGCTAGGGGCCCCAATGAGCAGTTCTTC
.	TRBV6-6	TRBJ2-2	few	CASRERSGNTGELFF	TGTGCCAGCAGAGAGAGGAGCGGGAACACCGGGGAGCTGTTTTTT
.	TRBV20-1	TRBJ2-2	.	CSAKLTGELFF	TGCAGTGCTAAGTTGACCGGGGAGCTGTTTTTT
TRBD1	TRBV5-5	TRBJ1-1	.	CASSEGDRDFRDEAFF	TGTGCCAGCAGCGAAGGTGACAGGGACTTCCGGGATGAAGCTTTCTTT
TRBD2	TRBV19	TRBJ2-3	once	CASSPVRGGRTDTQYF	TGTGCCAGTAGTCCCGTACGCGGGGGGCGCACAGATACGCAGTATTTT
TRBD2	TRBV14	TRBJ2-1	.	CASSPWTSGREYNEQFF	TGTGCCAGCAGCCCCTGGACTAGCGGGAGGGAATACAATGAGCAGTTCTTC
.	TRBV2	TRBJ1-4	.	CASSVNRPNEKLFF	TGTGCCAGCAGTGTGAACAGGCCCAATGAAAAACTGTTTTTT
TRBD2	TRBV11-3	TRBJ2-3	.	CASSLGPSGSYTDTQYF	TGTGCCAGCAGCTTGGGCCCTAGCGGGAGTTACACAGATACGCAGTATTTT
.	TRBV4-2	TRBJ1-6	.	CASSQGGNRVSPLHF	TGTGCCAGCAGCCAAGGAGGAAACAGGGTATCACCCCTCCACTTT
.	TRBV7-8	TRBJ1-2	.	CASTSTANYGYTF	TGTGCCAGCACCAGTACAGCTAACTATGGCTACACCTTC
TRBD1	TRBV28	TRBJ2-7	.	CASQQGDLYEQYF	TGTGCCAGCCAACAGGGGGACCTCTACGAGCAGTACTTC
.	TRBV24-1	TRBJ1-1	.	CATSLGNTEAFF	TGTGCCACCAGTTTGGGGAACACTGAAGCTTTCTTT
.	TRBV2	TRBJ2-1	.	CASSDWSSYNEQFF	TGTGCCAGCTCCGACTGGAGCTCCTACAATGAGCAGTTCTTC
.	TRBV19	TRBJ1-1	.	CASRMDPMNTEAFF	TGTGCCAGTAGAATGGATCCCATGAACACTGAAGCTTTCTTT
.	TRBV30	TRBJ2-1	once	CAWSVDEQFF	TGTGCCTGGAGTGTGGATGAGCAGTTCTTC
.	TRBV4-1	TRBJ1-2	.	CASSQDGPGYGYTF	TGCGCCAGCAGCCAAGATGGGCCGGGCTATGGCTACACCTTC
.	TRBV5-4	TRBJ2-3	once	CASSSPAGSTDTQYF	TGTGCCAGCAGCTCGCCGGCGGGAAGCACAGATACGCAGTATTTT
TRBD2	TRBV9	TRBJ2-1	.	CASSVPSEREIPPGGYNEQFF	TGTGCCAGCAGCGTACCCTCGGAGCGGGAGATCCCTCCCGGGGGCTACAATGAGCAGTTCTTC
.	TRBV5-4	TRBJ2-3	.	CASSFMRAGITDTQYF	TGTGCCAGCAGCTTCATGCGGGCTGGCATCACAGATACGCAGTATTTT
TRBD2	TRBV11-2	TRBJ2-3	.	CASSLDRRTSGISTDTQYF	TGTGCCAGCAGCTTAGATCGCCGGACTAGCGGGATTAGCACAGATACGCAGTATTTT
TRBD2	TRBV3-1/TRBV3-2	TRBJ2-3	.	CASSQEGLAGSTDTQYF	TGTGCCAGCAGCCAAGAGGGACTAGCGGGATCCACAGATACGCAGTATTTT
TRBD2	TRBV28	TRBJ2-3	.	CASSFVRLAGGEAADTQYF	TGTGCCAGCAGTTTTGTTAGACTAGCGGGAGGGGAGGCAGCAGATACGCAGTATTTT